Presented here are 22 T cell receptor beta chains from one specimen sequenced in a study of blood T cell repertoires in COVID-19. Repertoires were generated with immunoSEQ multiplex PCR, while TCRdb's copy carries only in-frame clones and drops some. The table lists a few hundred thousand clones, around 88% of them singletons. Sequencing was done on a sample of peripheral blood. These TCRs come from an elderly man with acute or convalescent COVID-19.

The genes are TRBV5-1 and TRBJ2-1; 11 positions agree with TRBD1. The CDR3 is 16 amino acids. CDR1 and CDR2 from the germline V gene are SGHRS and YFSETQ. V lost 5 bases and J lost 10; bases outside the gene matches: 14. The CDR3 coding sequence is TGCGCCAGCAGTCCGCTCCCGGGACAGGGGGGCCGGGAGCAGTTCTTC. Amino acid sequence: CASSPLPGQGGREQFF.

The chain has TRBV18 and TRBJ2-7, with 9 bases lining up with TRBD1. The germline CDR1 and CDR2 sequences are KGHSH and LQKENI. The length of the CDR3 is 18 residues. The V segment lost 2 bases and the J segment 6 bases; nucleotides outside the gene matches: 17. The CDR3 sequence: CASSPKDRGNSVGVEQYF. The CDR3 nucleotides are TGTGCCAGCTCACCAAAGGACAGGGGTAATTCTGTAGGAGTCGAGCAGTACTTC. The whole variable domain, remainder taken from reference TRBV18 and TRBJ2-7, is NAGVMQNPRHLVRRRGQEARLRCSPMKGHSHVYWYRQLPEEGLKFMVYLQKENIIDESGMPKERFSAEFPKEGPSILRIQQVVRGDSAAYFCASSPKDRGNSVGVEQYFGPGTRLTVT.

The chain uses TRBV6-5 and TRBJ2-7; 11 nucleotides agree with TRBD1. The CDR3 runs to 16 residues. CDR1 MNHEY and CDR2 SVGAGI come from the germline V gene. With 2 bases clipped from V and 2 bases from J, the junction kept 5 bases outside the gene matches. In DNA form, the CDR3 reads TGTGCCAGCAGTTACGGCGGGACAGGGGGGGCCTACGAGCAGTACTTC. Amino acids: CASSYGGTGGAYEQYF.

The chain combines TRBV27 with TRBJ2-1; 10 bases line up with TRBD2. The junction had 5 bases not matched to a gene; V was cut back by 5 bases and J by 4 bases. The CDR3 loop spans 15 amino acids. Germline V gene data show CDR1 as MNHEY and CDR2 as SMNVEV (reference sequence). The CDR3 reads CASSLGTSEYNEQFF. The CDR3 bases are TGTGCCAGCAGTCTCGGGACTAGCGAGTACAATGAGCAGTTCTTC.

V usage is TRBV3-1 (or the pseudogene TRBV3-2) and J usage is TRBJ2-2; a weak D match, TRBD2 (5 bases). Germline loops: CDR1 LGHDT, CDR2 YNNKEL (reference sequence). The CDR3 is made up of 14 amino acids. V lost 2 bases and J lost 4, with 8 bases in between. DNA of the CDR3: TGTGCCAGCAGCCAAACCGCGGGCACCGGGGAGCTGTTTTTT. Its protein is CASSQTAGTGELFF.

The chain links TRBV4-2 to TRBJ2-2; D gene unclear. V lost 0 bases and J lost 5, with 7 bases in between. This CDR3 comprises 14 residues. Germline V lookup: CDR1 LGHNA, CDR2 YNFKEQ. The DNA of the CDR3 is TGTGCCAGCAGCCAAGATGCCGGGACCGGGGAGCTGTTTTTT. Protein product: CASSQDAGTGELFF.

This rearrangement joins TRBV3-1 (or the pseudogene TRBV3-2) to TRBJ1-5; D uncertain. The germline V and J ends were trimmed by 1 base and 1 base, with 5 bases remaining between them. The CDR3 length is 14 residues. Germline CDR1 is LGHDT and CDR2 is YNNKEL (reference sequence). In DNA, the CDR3 is TGTGCCAGCAGCCAAGTAATCAGCAATCAGCCCCAGCATTTT. As protein: CASSQVISNQPQHF.

The gene calls are TRBV18 and TRBJ1-2, with 9 bases identical to TRBD1. Looked up from germline, CDR1 is KGHSH and CDR2 is LQKENI. The CDR3 is made up of 19 amino acids. The V gene end was trimmed by 2 bases and the J gene end by 2 bases; junction bases not matched to a gene: 15. In DNA form, the CDR3 reads TGTGCCAGCTCACCAACTCCGGGACAGGGAGTGGGGACGAACTATGGCTACACCTTC. Translation gives CASSPTPGQGVGTNYGYTF.

A few counts support this clone. The chain links TRBV3-1 (or the pseudogene TRBV3-2) to TRBJ2-7; maybe TRBD2 (6 bases). The length of the CDR3 is 15 residues. Looked up from germline, CDR1 is LGHDT and CDR2 is YNNKEL (reference sequence). V shed 1 base and J shed 4 bases, with 14 bases lying between them. As DNA, the CDR3 is TGTGCCAGCAGCCAAGTTCTAGCGTCCGGGTACGAGCAGTACTTC. Amino acids: CASSQVLASGYEQYF.

The chain joins TRBV7-2 to TRBJ2-2, with TRBD1 identical over 8 bases. J gave up 4 bases and V 7 bases, and 8 bases lay outside the gene matches. This CDR3 is built from 15 residues. CDR1 and CDR2 from the germline V gene are SGHTA and FQGNSA. This CDR3 reads CASTVDRGITGELFF. DNA for the CDR3: TGTGCCAGCACCGTTGACAGGGGTATCACCGGGGAGCTGTTTTTT.

The V call is TRBV29-1, the J call TRBJ1-5, with D perhaps TRBD1 (6 bases). This CDR3 is built from 13 residues. V was cut by 6 bases and J by 3 bases, with 12 bases left in between. Germline CDR1 and CDR2: SQVTM and ANQGSEA. CDR3 residues: CSVDTGNNQPQHF. The CDR3 nucleotides read TGCAGCGTCGATACAGGGAACAATCAGCCCCAGCATTTT.

V is TRBV5-1 and J is TRBJ1-4; TRBD1 agrees at 8 bases. This CDR3 contains 16 residues. The V gene's germline CDR1 is SGHRS and CDR2 YFSETQ. V lost 0 bases and J lost 5; bases outside the gene matches: 6. CDR3 region: CASSLEARGLNEKLFF. The CDR3 nucleotides are TGCGCCAGCAGCTTGGAGGCCAGGGGGCTGAATGAAAAACTGTTTTTT.

The chain links TRBV11-2 to TRBJ1-2; tentative D call: TRBD1 (5 bases). Per the germline V gene, CDR1 is SGHAT and CDR2 is FQNNGV. Trimming shortened V by 4 bases and J by 5 bases, and 17 bases separated the two germline ends. This CDR3 comprises 15 residues. CDR3 sequence reads: CASSSSSGGAYGYTF. The CDR3 bases are TGTGCCAGCAGCTCATCCTCGGGGGGTGCGTATGGCTACACCTTC.

The chain carries TRBV3-1 (or the pseudogene TRBV3-2) and TRBJ2-1, with 8 bases fitting TRBD1. In germline, CDR1 is LGHDT, CDR2 YNNKEL (reference sequence). This CDR3 has 16 amino acids. The V and J ends lost 2 bases and 3 bases, in that order; junction bases with no gene match: 6. CDR3 in amino acids: CASSQSDRGNYNEQFF. The CDR3 nucleotides read TGTGCCAGCAGCCAATCCGACAGGGGAAACTACAATGAGCAGTTCTTC.

Only a few counts were recorded for this clone. V is TRBV10-3 and J is TRBJ1-4; D unclear. V was pared by 2 bases and J by 8 bases, with 15 bases between. CDR1 and CDR2 from the germline V gene are ENHRY and SYGVKD. This CDR3 has 15 amino acids. The CDR3 bases are TGTGCCATCAGTGAGCGGAGGGTCCTTAACGAAAAACTGTTTTTT. This encodes CAISERRVLNEKLFF.

This chain joins TRBV5-4 and TRBJ2-3; the match to TRBD2 covers 9 bases. The CDR3 is 16 amino acids. Germline assignment: CDR1 SGHNT and CDR2 YYREEE (reference sequence). V gave up 1 base and J gave up 1 base; unmatched junction bases: 4. As DNA, the CDR3 is TGTGCCAGCAGCTTGCCAGCGGGGGGTGGCACAGATACGCAGTATTTT. Translating gives CASSLPAGGGTDTQYF.

The chain carries TRBV24-1 and TRBJ1-5; TRBD1 agrees at 7 bases. Trimming removed 4 bases from V and 5 bases from J; junction bases left unmatched: 4. The germline CDR1 and CDR2 sequences are KGHDR and SFDVKD. The CDR3 runs 14 residues. The CDR3 loop reads CATSETGLDQPQHF. Written as DNA, the CDR3 is TGTGCCACCAGTGAGACAGGGCTGGATCAGCCCCAGCATTTT.

The chain couples TRBV3-1 (or the pseudogene TRBV3-2) to TRBJ2-2, with D possibly matching TRBD2 (5 bases). Germline assignment: CDR1 LGHDT and CDR2 YNNKEL (reference sequence). This CDR3 has 16 residues. V was pared by 0 bases and J by 4 bases, with 12 bases between. CDR3 nucleotides: TGTGCCAGCAGCCAAGAAGGTGGGCGGGTCACCGGGGAGCTGTTTTTT. This encodes CASSQEGGRVTGELFF.

The gene calls are TRBV6-1 and TRBJ2-3; TRBD2 matches at 14 bases. Losses at the gene ends were 3 bases for V and 4 bases for J; bases not matched to a gene: 9. CDR1 and CDR2 from the germline V gene are MNHNS and SASEGT. The CDR3 consists of 18 residues. CDR3 sequence (DNA): TGTGCCAGCAGTGAGCTGGGACTAGCGGGAGTCAGGGCAGATACGCAGTATTTT. Protein: CASSELGLAGVRADTQYF.

This clone has a single count. V usage is TRBV25-1 and J usage is TRBJ1-5, with D unclear. Germline CDR1 reads MGHDK; CDR2 reads SYGVNS. This CDR3 region has 15 residues. V lost 7 bases and J lost 7, with 20 bases in between. Here the CDR3 DNA reads TGTGCCAGCACACCCCCCCGCGGGTGTGAACAGCCCCAGCATTTT. Its translation: CASTPPRGCEQPQHF.

This clone has only a few counts. The chain uses TRBV9 and TRBJ1-4, with unresolved D. Trimming took off 0 bases at V and 8 bases at J, with 8 bases between the two ends. This CDR3 contains 13 residues. The germline gives CDR1 SGDLS, CDR2 YYNGEE. The DNA for the CDR3 is TGTGCCAGCAGCGTAGGGCCGGGGGAAAAACTGTTTTTT. Translated: CASSVGPGEKLFF. The complete variable domain, with remaining parts taken from reference TRBV9 and TRBJ1-4, reads DSGVTQTPKHLITATGQRVTLRCSPRSGDLSVYWYQQSLDQGLQFLIQYYNGEERAKGNILERFSAQQFPDLHSELNLSSLELGDSALYFCASSVGPGEKLFFGSGTQLSVL.

The rearrangement uses TRBV4-1 and TRBJ2-1, with 7 bases fitting TRBD2. This CDR3 comprises 17 residues. Germline values: CDR1 MGHRA, CDR2 YSYEKL. The junction had 9 bases not matched to a gene; V was cut back by 1 base and J by 3 bases. The CDR3 is CASSQAQGAGNYNEQFF. The CDR3 bases are TGCGCCAGCAGCCAAGCCCAGGGAGCGGGAAACTACAATGAGCAGTTCTTC.